Below, 10 T cell receptor beta chains from the same sample are listed, as sequenced in a study of neurological immune-mediated disorders. TCRdb called the 5' RACE reads again in MiXCR, with one record for every CDR3 protein. The sample records 60,000 or so distinct CDR3 sequences, approximately 3.6% being singletons. The sequencing input was PBMCs. These receptors originate from a woman aged 55-70 years with multiple sclerosis.

This clonotype was counted many times. The gene calls are TRBV5-1 and TRBJ1-1; D is unresolved. Trimming shortened V by 3 bases and J by 0 bases, and 12 bases separated the two germline ends. The CDR3 has 15 amino acids. The V gene's germline CDR1 is SGHRS and CDR2 YFSETQ. DNA of the CDR3: TGCGCCAGCAGCTACAGACCTAACATGAACACTGAAGCTTTCTTT. It translates to CASSYRPNMNTEAFF.

This clonotype was seen ten or more times. The chain is built from TRBV12-5 and TRBJ2-3; D not certain. CDR3 size: 13 residues. From germline, CDR1 is LGHNT and CDR2 FRNRAP. The V and J ends lost 6 bases and 4 bases respectively, with 11 bases between them. This CDR3 is CASGLTGSDTQYF. The CDR3 nucleotides read TGTGCTAGTGGCCTGACCGGGTCAGATACGCAGTATTTT.

This clonotype occurred many times. The V and J genes are TRBV5-1 and TRBJ2-2, with TRBD2 matching 11 bases. The CDR3 totals 15 residues. Losses at the gene ends were 2 bases for V and 6 bases for J; bases not matched to a gene: 3. Looked up from germline, CDR1 is SGHRS and CDR2 is YFSETQ. CDR3 nucleotide sequence: TGCGCCAGCAGCTTCACGGGACTAGCGGCCGGGGAGCTGTTTTTT. Its translation: CASSFTGLAAGELFF.

This clonotype has at least ten counts. V usage is TRBV2 and J usage is TRBJ2-6; perhaps D is TRBD1 or TRBD2 (5 bases each). The CDR3 is 17 amino acids. With 6 bases removed from V and 2 bases from J, the gap between germline ends came to 17 bases. The germline V gene has CDR1 SNHLY and CDR2 FYNNEI. For the CDR3, the DNA is TGTGCCAGCAGAATCGATGGGGGTTTGGCTGGGGCCAACGTCCTGACTTTC. This sequence encodes CASRIDGGLAGANVLTF.

This sequence joins TRBV9 and TRBJ2-7; D possibly matches TRBD1 or TRBD2 (5 bases each). V was cut by 0 bases and J by 0 bases, with 13 bases left in between. The CDR3 is 16 residues long. Germline-derived CDR1 and CDR2 are SGDLS and YYNGEE. The CDR3 sequence: CASSVDGGDSSYEQYF. Written as DNA, the CDR3 is TGTGCCAGCAGCGTAGATGGGGGAGATTCCTCCTACGAGCAGTACTTC.

In this sample, this clonotype turned up many times. The chain combines TRBV5-1 with TRBJ2-1, with D possibly being TRBD2 (6 bases). V shed 3 bases and J shed 9 bases, with 19 bases lying between them. The CDR3 has 15 residues. Germline V gives CDR1 SGHRS, CDR2 YFSETQ. The CDR3 sequence is CASSSVTGVTGEQFF. The CDR3 DNA sequence: TGCGCCAGCAGCTCCGTGACGGGAGTAACCGGTGAGCAGTTCTTC.

This clonotype appeared many times. The CDR3 is CASSPERRTGAGTEAFF. The CDR3 nucleotides are TGTGCCAGCAGCCCGGAGAGAAGGACGGGAGCGGGCACTGAAGCTTTCTTT. The chain recombines TRBV7-6 with TRBJ1-1; no definite D call. Germline CDR1 reads SGHVS; CDR2 reads FNYEAQ. This CDR3 has 17 residues. Trimming removed 5 bases from V and 4 bases from J, with 23 bases in between.

This clonotype came up many times. This sequence joins TRBV20-1 and TRBJ1-2; D uncertain. Germline loops: CDR1 DFQATT, CDR2 SNEGSKA (reference sequence). This CDR3 contains 13 residues. V was trimmed by 4 bases and J by 4 bases, leaving 13 bases between them. DNA of the CDR3: TGCAGTGCTAACGCAAAAAATTCCTATGGCTACACCTTC. Translation: CSANAKNSYGYTF.

This clonotype showed up many times. This sequence joins TRBV20-1 and TRBJ1-1; no clear D gene. CDR1 and CDR2 (germline): DFQATT, SNEGSKA (reference sequence). Trimming pared 6 bases from V and 0 bases from J, leaving 5 bases between. This CDR3 is 11 amino acids long. DNA for the CDR3: TGCAGTGCCCTACTGAACACTGAAGCTTTCTTT. As protein: CSALLNTEAFF.

This clonotype showed up many times. The chain carries TRBV5-1 and TRBJ2-2; 9 bases match TRBD1. Germline loops: CDR1 SGHRS, CDR2 YFSETQ. Trimming removed 5 bases from V and 5 bases from J; junction bases left unmatched: 7. There are 15 residues in the CDR3. CDR3 DNA sequence: TGCGCCAGCAGTCCACAGGGGGCGCGGACCGGGGAGCTGTTTTTT. Residues: CASSPQGARTGELFF.